This entry features one T cell receptor (beta chain) sequence. Its antigen is not known. It may be a read error: a sequence one base away is much more abundant. The sample belongs to a study of T cells in Graves' hyperthyroidism and ophthalmopathy. Amplified regions were TCR beta CDR3 sequences from RNA transcripts. A set of HTBI primers served as the primers for a first-round RT-PCR of the TCR CDR3. TCRdb reprocessed the multiplex PCR reads with MiXCR, giving one entry per CDR3 protein. The top ten hold around 20% of the sample, which has about 570,000 distinct CDR3 sequences, approximately 44% seen once. Per the germline V gene, CDR1 is DFQATT and CDR2 is SNEGSKA (reference sequence). The CDR3 loop spans 14 amino acids. General observations from the study: Ophthalmopathy prediction by the model preceded onset by a median about 6.3 months.

The clonotype originates from an adult woman with Graves' disease, either hyperthyroidism or ophthalmopathy (not recorded which). The sequenced sample consisted of peripheral blood or thyroid tissue (not recorded which). This rearrangement joins TRBV20-1 to TRBJ2-2, with 8 bases fitting TRBD2. The DNA for the CDR3 is TGCAGTGCCGTCGGGGGGGTGTCTGGCGGGGAGCTGGTTTTT. This gives the protein CSAVGGVSGGELVF.